This TCR beta chain was retrieved from a study of regulatory T cells in long-lasting Graves disease. Looking at the study overall: Newly diagnosed Graves' patients had taken antithyroid drugs under 3 months. General observations from the study: Accuracy may have suffered from the small sample size.

This CDR3 has 12 residues. In germline, CDR1 is SQVTM, CDR2 ANQGSEA. With 3 bases clipped from V and 10 bases from J, the junction kept 7 bases outside the gene matches. Time point denoted: newly diagnosed GD, antithyroid drugs for less than 3 months. With RNA extracted from PBMCs as input, the TCR library was made. Construction of TCR beta libraries relied on iRepertoire HTBI primers and on Arm-PCR targeting CDR3 regions. TCRdb independently ran MiXCR on the multiplex PCR reads; one entry per CDR3 protein. The sample yields about 540,000 distinct CDR3 sequences, roughly 14% seen once. Turning to this clonotype: Its antigen is unknown.

These sequences were also reported in another study, on T cells in Graves' hyperthyroidism and ophthalmopathy.

The V call is TRBV29-1, the J call TRBJ1-1; 8 nucleotides line up with TRBD1. The sequence derives from a man younger than 45 with Graves disease. Source: peripheral blood mononuclear cells (PBMCs), taken at new diagnosis, from a patient treated with antithyroid drugs. For the CDR3, the DNA is TGCAGCGTTGACGGACAGGGTGCTCGAGCTTTCTTT. As protein: CSVDGQGARAFF.